The 28 T cell receptor beta chains in this list originate from one sample, sequenced in a study of blood T cell repertoires in COVID-19. Assay used: immunoSEQ multiplex PCR; TCRdb lists only in-frame clones, some missing. In the table there are 150,000 to 180,000 clones, around 79% of which are singletons. The specimen was peripheral blood. The receptors were gathered from an elderly man with acute or convalescent COVID-19.

The rearrangement joins TRBV19 to TRBJ1-2; weak D call: TRBD1 (6 bases). Germline loops: CDR1 LNHDA, CDR2 SQIVND (reference sequence). V lost 6 bases to trimming and J lost 10 bases, with 15 bases between them. This CDR3 spans 12 amino acids. The CDR3 protein is CASREQGRVYTF. CDR3 sequence (DNA): TGTGCCAGTAGGGAACAGGGACGAGTCTACACCTTC.

A note on this clone: The sample contains more than one DNA sequence encoding this CDR3. This chain links TRBV5-4 with TRBJ2-3, with TRBD1 as a possible D gene (6 bases). The CDR3 length is 13 residues. Trimming pared 1 base from V and 3 bases from J, leaving 6 bases between. Germline V gene data show CDR1 as SGHNT and CDR2 as YYREEE (reference sequence). This CDR3 reads CASSLRGTDTQYF. The CDR3 nucleotides are TGTGCCAGCAGCTTGAGGGGGACAGATACGCAGTATTTT.

The CDR3 here is CSWGSSTDTQYF. The CDR3 DNA follows: TGCAGCTGGGGCTCTAGCACAGATACGCAGTATTTT. V usage is TRBV29-1 and J usage is TRBJ2-3; D perhaps matches TRBD1 (5 bases). V lost 8 bases to trimming and J lost 0 bases, with 9 bases between them. This CDR3 contains 12 residues. Germline CDR1 SQVTM, CDR2 ANQGSEA.

This clone was counted only a few times. This CDR3 reads CASSETGSLSYEQFF. CDR3 bases: TGTGCCAGCAGCGAAACAGGGTCCTTGAGTTATGAGCAGTTCTTC. This chain joins TRBV14 and TRBJ2-1; a possible D gene is TRBD1 (6 bases). V was clipped by 5 bases and J by 8 bases, with 19 bases between them. The CDR3 is 15 amino acids. Germline assignment: CDR1 SGHDN and CDR2 FVKESK.

This sequence joins TRBV4-1 and TRBJ2-7; D is perhaps TRBD2 (6 bases). CDR1 is MGHRA and CDR2 is YSYEKL in the germline V gene. CDR3 length: 15 amino acids. V was clipped by 5 bases and J by 4 bases, with 18 bases between them. The CDR3 nucleotides read TGCGCCAGCAGCGACGAGGGACTCCTTGATTACGAGCAGTACTTC. As protein: CASSDEGLLDYEQYF.

This chain connects TRBV5-1 to TRBJ2-3, with TRBD2 matching 11 bases. The CDR3 is 15 amino acids. From germline, CDR1 is SGHRS and CDR2 YFSETQ. Trimming removed 1 base from V and 5 bases from J; junction bases left unmatched: 3. The CDR3 bases are TGCGCCAGCAGCTTGTTTAGCGGGGGGGAAGATACGCAGTATTTT. It encodes CASSLFSGGEDTQYF.

CDR3 bases: TGTGCCAGCAGCGTAGAGGGGGAGACCACCGGGGAGCTGTTTTTT. Its protein product is CASSVEGETTGELFF. The rearrangement links TRBV9 to TRBJ2-2, with D maybe TRBD1 (6 bases). The CDR3 spans 15 residues. The V end lost 0 bases, the J end lost 4 bases, and 10 bases lay between the germline ends. Germline loops: CDR1 SGDLS, CDR2 YYNGEE.

V usage is TRBV7-8 and J usage is TRBJ1-1; D not resolved. V was shortened by 2 bases and J by 0 bases, with 7 bases between the two germline ends. Germline assignment: CDR1 SGHVS and CDR2 FQNEAQ. The CDR3 is made up of 14 amino acids. The CDR3 region has the DNA TGTGCCAGCAGCTTAAGGCAGGTGAACACTGAAGCTTTCTTT. Translating it yields CASSLRQVNTEAFF.

The chain is built from TRBV2 and TRBJ2-7, with D possibly matching TRBD1 (5 bases). Germline V gene sequence: CDR1 SNHLY, CDR2 FYNNEI. The CDR3 has 14 residues. V lost 6 bases and J 6 bases, leaving 18 bases between the germline ends. Written as DNA, the CDR3 is TGTGCCAGCAGCTTCGGACACCGCTACGCCGAGCAGTACTTC. This translates into CASSFGHRYAEQYF.

Remarks on this clone: Sequence at one end of the junction differs from germline and may be a read error. The V gene is TRBV7-2, the J gene TRBJ1-4; weak D call: TRBD1 (5 bases). The CDR3 loop spans 14 amino acids. The germline CDR1 and CDR2 sequences are SGHTA and FQGNSA. CDR3 loop: CASSLEGLTEKLFF. CDR3 nucleotides: TGTGCCAGCAGTTTAGAGGGACTCACCGAAAAACTGTTTTTT.

The chain is built from TRBV7-3 and TRBJ2-3; TRBD2 might be the D (6 bases). The CDR3 is 15 residues long. V was pared by 8 bases and J by 2 bases, with 17 bases between. CDR1 is SGHTA, CDR2 FQGTGA, per germline. The CDR3 sequence is CASSQVAGPTDTQYF. In DNA, the CDR3 is TGTGCCAGCTCGCAGGTGGCGGGACCCACAGATACGCAGTATTTT.

The chain carries TRBV6-5 and TRBJ2-1, with 11 bases lining up with TRBD2. From germline, CDR1 is MNHEY and CDR2 SVGAGI. CDR3 length: 13 amino acids. V was pared by 6 bases and J by 7 bases, with 2 bases of the junction left unmatched. In DNA, the CDR3 is TGTGCCAGCAGAGGGACTAGCGGTAATGAGCAGTTCTTC. Translation gives CASRGTSGNEQFF.

The V gene is TRBV29-1, the J gene TRBJ1-1, with D tentatively TRBD1 (5 bases). The germline V and J ends were trimmed by 5 bases and 5 bases, with 18 bases remaining between them. The CDR3 has 14 amino acids. CDR1 is SQVTM, CDR2 ANQGSEA, per germline. In DNA form, the CDR3 reads TGCAGCGTTCGAGGAGGGTTGGGACGGACTGAAGCTTTCTTT. Protein product: CSVRGGLGRTEAFF.

This chain links TRBV27 with TRBJ2-1; perhaps TRBD1 as D (5 bases). Germline V gene sequence: CDR1 MNHEY, CDR2 SMNVEV (reference sequence). The CDR3 covers 16 residues. Trimming cost V 7 bases and J 6 bases, with 22 bases left between them. CDR3 bases: TGTGCCAGCACCAAATCACTGGGGCAGAGAAGCAATGAGCAGTTCTTC. Translated: CASTKSLGQRSNEQFF.

The chain employs TRBV5-8 and TRBJ2-7; no clear D gene. This CDR3 is 13 amino acids long. V shed 4 bases and J shed 5 bases, with 13 bases lying between them. Per germline, CDR1 SGHTS and CDR2 YDEGEE. CDR3 bases: TGTGCCAGCAGCCTAAATATGATCGACGAGCAGTACGTC. Its translation is CASSLNMIDEQYV.

V usage is TRBV12-5 and J usage is TRBJ1-2; tentatively, D is TRBD1 (6 bases). The CDR3 is 13 residues long. Germline V CDR1 and CDR2: LGHNT, FRNRAP. V lost 1 base to trimming and J lost 4 bases, with 7 bases between them. The CDR3 DNA is TGTGCTAGTGGTTTGGACAGGGTCTATGGCTACACCTTC. Protein: CASGLDRVYGYTF.

The chain has TRBV6-5 and TRBJ1-3, with 7 bases lining up with TRBD1. The germline V gene encodes CDR1 MNHEY and CDR2 SVGAGI. V was clipped by 5 bases and J by 3 bases; unmatched bases: 7. The CDR3 runs to 15 residues. The CDR3, as DNA: TGTGCCAGCAGTCACACTCAGGGGGATGGAAACACCATATATTTT. Translated, it gives CASSHTQGDGNTIYF.

This chain links TRBV5-6 with TRBJ1-6; 7 bases are shared with TRBD1. The trim removed 5 bases at V and 5 bases at J, leaving 4 bases unmatched. Germline lookup yields CDR1 SGHDT and CDR2 YYEEEE. This CDR3 contains 14 residues. Written as DNA, the CDR3 is TGTGCCAGCAGATCCGGGACAGATAATTCACCCCTCCACTTT. Translation: CASRSGTDNSPLHF.

This clone turned up a few times. The chain joins TRBV3-1 (or the pseudogene TRBV3-2) to TRBJ1-1; D is ambiguous. Per germline, CDR1 LGHDT and CDR2 YNNKEL (reference sequence). Trimming took 6 bases from V and 8 from J, leaving 13 bases between them. The CDR3 totals 12 residues. The CDR3 reads CASSTRQNEAFF. CDR3 nucleotides: TGTGCCAGCAGTACACGTCAGAACGAAGCTTTCTTT.

The chain is built from TRBV10-3 and TRBJ1-2; 7 positions agree with TRBD1. V lost 6 bases and J lost 2; bases outside the gene matches: 6. CDR1 and CDR2 from the germline V gene are ENHRY and SYGVKD. The CDR3 length is 14 residues. Here the CDR3 reads CAIRFATGNYGYTF. CDR3 coding DNA: TGTGCCATCAGATTCGCGACAGGGAACTATGGCTACACCTTC.

This clone was recorded only once. This chain connects TRBV5-4 to TRBJ2-2, with 7 bases that match TRBD1. The CDR3 is 16 residues long. V was clipped by 1 base and J by 2 bases; unmatched bases: 5. Germline V gives CDR1 SGHNT, CDR2 YYREEE (reference sequence). CDR3 sequence reads: CASSLNRGVNTGELFF. The CDR3 DNA is TGTGCCAGCAGCTTGAACAGGGGAGTAAACACCGGGGAGCTGTTTTTT.

This clone was detected only once. The chain has TRBV11-2 and TRBJ2-2, with 11 bases aligning to TRBD2. The V and J ends lost 1 base and 3 bases, in that order; junction bases with no gene match: 4. This CDR3 spans 17 amino acids. The germline gives CDR1 SGHAT, CDR2 FQNNGV. DNA of the CDR3: TGTGCCAGCAGCTTAGGGGGGACTAGCGGATACACCGGGGAGCTGTTTTTT. This sequence encodes CASSLGGTSGYTGELFF.

The V call is TRBV3-1 (or the pseudogene TRBV3-2), the J call TRBJ2-5, with a weak D call TRBD2 (6 bases). In germline, CDR1 is LGHDT, CDR2 YNNKEL (reference sequence). The V end was cut by 3 bases, the J end by 4 bases, with 18 bases between. The CDR3 spans 16 residues. This CDR3 reads CASSHLSRGSRETQYF. DNA for the CDR3: TGTGCCAGCAGCCACCTCTCGCGGGGATCAAGAGAGACCCAGTACTTC.

The chain carries TRBV15 and TRBJ2-7; 10 nucleotides match TRBD2. The length of the CDR3 is 21 residues. V trimming: 0 bases; J trimming: 6 bases; junction bases outside the gene matches: 23. Germline V gives CDR1 LNHNV, CDR2 YYDKDF (reference sequence). Here the CDR3 reads CATSRDFSGTFLPGLAREQYF. In DNA, the CDR3 is TGTGCCACCAGCAGAGATTTTTCTGGGACCTTCTTACCGGGACTAGCGCGCGAGCAGTACTTC. Full variable domain (rest looked up from reference TRBV15 and TRBJ2-7): DAMVIQNPRYQVTQFGKPVTLSCSQTLNHNVMYWYQQKSSQAPKLLFHYYDKDFNNEADTPDNFQSRRPNTSFCFLDIRSPGLGDTAMYLCATSRDFSGTFLPGLAREQYFGPGTRLTVT.

The chain recombines TRBV29-1 with TRBJ2-5; D may be TRBD2 (6 bases). The length of the CDR3 is 11 residues. CDR1 is SQVTM, CDR2 ANQGSEA, per germline. Trimming stripped 5 bases from V and 5 bases from J, with 9 bases between. This chain's CDR3 is CSVKLAETQYF. CDR3 sequence (DNA): TGCAGCGTTAAACTAGCCGAGACCCAGTACTTC.

This chain links TRBV29-1 with TRBJ2-5; 13 positions match TRBD2. From germline, CDR1 is SQVTM and CDR2 ANQGSEA. V gave up 7 bases and J gave up 0 bases; unmatched junction bases: 8. The CDR3 has 16 amino acids. This chain's CDR3 is CSAASGTSGDQETQYF. CDR3 DNA sequence: TGCAGCGCCGCCTCCGGGACTAGCGGGGACCAAGAGACCCAGTACTTC.

There are many counts of this clone. The chain uses TRBV18 and TRBJ1-1; D call uncertain. Germline lookup yields CDR1 KGHSH and CDR2 LQKENI. The CDR3 contains 15 residues. V was trimmed by 3 bases and J by 6 bases, leaving 17 bases between them. Here the CDR3 reads CASSPWQEGGSEAFF. The CDR3 bases are TGTGCCAGCTCACCTTGGCAGGAGGGTGGTTCTGAAGCTTTCTTT.

The V call is TRBV24-1, the J call TRBJ2-1; 15 bases agree with TRBD2. The CDR3 sequence is 16 residues long. Germline CDR1 KGHDR, CDR2 SFDVKD. With 4 bases clipped from V and 13 bases from J, the junction kept 10 bases outside the gene matches. CDR3 amino acids: CATSDSGTSGGRIQFF. CDR3 bases: TGTGCCACCAGTGACTCCGGGACTAGCGGGGGGCGAATCCAGTTCTTC.